A single sample is the source of the 32 T cell receptor beta chains below, sequenced in a study of cytomegalovirus exposure and HLA in healthy donors. The PCR ran on 60 Vbeta and 13 Jbeta primers. Sequencing was performed with immunoSEQ multiplex PCR; in TCRdb, only in-frame clones are kept and a portion is missing. This sample's table has 130,000 or so clones. The sample taken for sequencing was PBMCs. These TCRs come from a woman between 18 and 29 years old in good health and CMV-seronegative.

The J gene is TRBJ2-1, the V gene TRBV18; 9 bases match TRBD2. With 3 bases clipped from V and 6 bases from J, the junction kept 9 bases outside the gene matches. CDR1 KGHSH and CDR2 LQKENI come from the germline V gene. The CDR3 extends over 16 amino acids. The CDR3 bases are TGTGCCAGCTCACCCCCCGGGACTAGCCGATTCAATGAGCAGTTCTTC. Translated, it gives CASSPPGTSRFNEQFF.

The CDR3 reads CASSQDNQPQHF. CDR3 nucleotides: TGTGCCAGCAGCCAGGACAATCAGCCCCAGCATTTT. The chain carries TRBV7-2 and TRBJ1-5; D unresolved. V was cut by 5 bases and J by 3 bases, with 5 bases left in between. The V gene's germline CDR1 is SGHTA and CDR2 FQGNSA. The CDR3 has 12 amino acids.

The rearrangement joins TRBV28 to TRBJ2-1; possible D gene TRBD1, 5 bases. The CDR3 loop spans 16 amino acids. Per germline, CDR1 MDHEN and CDR2 SYDVKM. V was trimmed by 5 bases and J by 0 bases, leaving 14 bases between them. Written as DNA, the CDR3 is TGTGCCAGCAGTGCCGTTCGACAGAGCTCCTACAATGAGCAGTTCTTC. It encodes CASSAVRQSSYNEQFF.

The chain links TRBV4-3 to TRBJ1-2; D unclear. V was pared by 2 bases and J by 1 base, with 8 bases between. CDR1 and CDR2 (germline): LGHNA, YSLEER. This CDR3 has 14 residues. The CDR3 protein is CASSQWEGNYGYTF. In nucleotides, the CDR3 is TGCGCCAGCAGCCAATGGGAGGGTAACTATGGCTACACCTTC.

CDR3 sequence reads: CASSFRKPGQGAYGYTF. CDR3 DNA: TGTGCCAGCAGCTTCAGAAAACCGGGACAGGGGGCGTATGGCTACACCTTC. V is TRBV7-9 and J is TRBJ1-2, with TRBD1 matching 12 bases. The CDR3 loop spans 17 amino acids. Germline loops: CDR1 SEHNR, CDR2 FQNEAQ (reference sequence). The trim removed 3 bases at V and 5 bases at J, leaving 10 bases unmatched.

This chain connects TRBV7-2 to TRBJ1-5, with a possible D match to TRBD1 (6 bases). The V gene lost 1 base and the J gene lost 2 bases, with 12 bases spanning the gap. The germline gives CDR1 SGHTA, CDR2 FQGNSA. The length of the CDR3 is 16 residues. The CDR3 DNA follows: TGTGCCAGCAGCTTAGGTGGGGGGGCAGGCAATCAGCCCCAGCATTTT. Translation: CASSLGGGAGNQPQHF.

The chain links TRBV6-1 to TRBJ2-3, with TRBD1 matching over 7 bases. The CDR3 length is 15 residues. The junction had 5 bases not matched to a gene; V was cut back by 0 bases and J by 5 bases. CDR1 MNHNS and CDR2 SASEGT come from the germline V gene. CDR3 protein: CASSEATGIGDTQYF. For the CDR3, the DNA is TGTGCCAGCAGTGAAGCGACAGGGATCGGAGATACGCAGTATTTT.

V and J are TRBV5-1 and TRBJ1-4; the match to TRBD1 covers 7 bases. CDR3 size: 16 residues. The J segment lost 2 bases and the V segment lost 1 base, leaving 5 bases of the junction unmatched. Germline V gives CDR1 SGHRS, CDR2 YFSETQ. The CDR3 DNA reads as TGCGCCAGCAGCTTGTGGGGGACAGACACTAATGAAAAACTGTTTTTT. Its translation: CASSLWGTDTNEKLFF.

The chain recombines TRBV11-2 with TRBJ2-3; 9 bases line up with TRBD2. J gave up 11 bases and V 5 bases, and 17 bases lay outside the gene matches. Germline lookup yields CDR1 SGHAT and CDR2 FQNNGV. This CDR3 contains 16 residues. CDR3 region: CASSPQIAGERTEQYF. The CDR3 region has the DNA TGTGCCAGCAGCCCACAAATAGCGGGGGAGAGGACGGAGCAGTATTTT.

On this clone: Other DNA variants within this sample encode the same CDR3. The chain uses TRBV19 and TRBJ2-3; 8 bases agree with TRBD2. The length of the CDR3 is 15 residues. V gave up 1 base and J gave up 3 bases; unmatched junction bases: 3. CDR1 LNHDA and CDR2 SQIVND come from the germline V gene (reference sequence). CDR3 nucleotides: TGTGCCAGTAGTATAGCAGCGGGAGAGACAGATACGCAGTATTTT. It translates to CASSIAAGETDTQYF.

The chain combines TRBV27 with TRBJ2-7; 9 nucleotides agree with TRBD1. From germline, CDR1 is MNHEY and CDR2 SMNVEV (reference sequence). The CDR3 sequence is 15 residues long. V was pared by 2 bases and J by 1 base, with 3 bases of the junction left unmatched. This chain's CDR3 is CASSLLGQGSYEQYF. The CDR3 DNA is TGTGCCAGCAGTTTACTGGGACAGGGTTCCTACGAGCAGTACTTC.

J is TRBJ1-1 and V is TRBV5-8; D is unclear. The germline gives CDR1 SGHTS, CDR2 YDEGEE. The V end was cut by 2 bases, the J end by 7 bases, with 3 bases between. The CDR3 runs 10 residues. DNA for the CDR3: TGTGCCAGCAGCTTCCGTGAAGCTTTCTTT. Its protein is CASSFREAFF. The variable domain in full, with the rest retrieved from reference TRBV5-8 and TRBJ1-1, is EAGVTQSPTHLIKTRGQQATLRCSPISGHTSVYWYQQALGLGLQFLLWYDEGEERNRGNFPPRFSGRQFPNYSSELNVNALELEDSALYLCASSFREAFFGQGTRLTVV.

The gene calls are TRBV21-1 and TRBJ2-1; TRBD2, as called in the table, went unchecked against the DNA. TRBV21-1 is a recognized pseudogene. The CDR3 has 19 amino acids. The CDR3 DNA reads as TGTGCCAGCAGCACTAGACGACTAGCGGATTCCTCCTCCTACAATGAGCAGTTCTTC. Protein: CASSTRRLADSSSYNEQFF.

The chain uses TRBV19 and TRBJ2-7; 8 bases fit TRBD2. Germline CDR1 is LNHDA and CDR2 is SQIVND (reference sequence). Unmatched junction bases numbered 5, after V lost 2 bases and J lost 2 bases. CDR3 length equals 15 residues. DNA of the CDR3: TGTGCCAGTAGTATAACTAGCGGCAACGCCTACGAGCAGTACTTC. This gives the protein CASSITSGNAYEQYF. Using reference TRBV19 and TRBJ2-7 for the parts outside the CDR3, the full variable domain is DGGITQSPKYLFRKEGQNVTLSCEQNLNHDAMYWYRQDPGQGLRLIYYSQIVNDFQKGDIAEGYSVSREKKESFPLTVTSAQKNPTAFYLCASSITSGNAYEQYFGPGTRLTVT.

V and J are TRBV30 and TRBJ2-1; perhaps TRBD2 as D (5 bases). V lost 8 bases, J lost 4 bases, and 15 bases lay in between. Germline lookup yields CDR1 GTSNPN and CDR2 SVGIG (reference sequence). This CDR3 is built from 13 residues. The chain's CDR3 is CARSVRDYNEQFF. CDR3 DNA: TGTGCCCGCTCGGTACGGGATTACAATGAGCAGTTCTTC. The entire variable domain, with the rest obtained from reference TRBV30 and TRBJ2-1, is as follows: SQTIHQWPATLVQPVGSPLSLECTVEGTSNPNLYWYRQAAGRGLQLLFYSVGIGQISSEVPQNLSASRPQDRQFILSSKKLLLSDSGFYLCARSVRDYNEQFFGPGTRLTVL.

The CDR3 DNA reads as TGTGCCAGCTCACCAGGGGGAGGAGACACTGAAGCTTTCTTT. Translated: CASSPGGGDTEAFF. The chain is built from TRBV18 and TRBJ1-1; D might be TRBD1 (5 bases). The V gene lost 2 bases and the J gene lost 3 bases, with 10 bases spanning the gap. This CDR3 is 14 amino acids long. Per germline, CDR1 KGHSH and CDR2 LQKENI.

This chain connects TRBV5-4 to TRBJ2-1, with unresolved D. CDR3 length equals 15 residues. Germline-derived CDR1 and CDR2 are SGHNT and YYREEE (reference sequence). The V and J ends lost 4 bases and 5 bases respectively, with 16 bases between them. The CDR3 sequence: CASSPGGSPNNEQFF. DNA of the CDR3: TGTGCCAGCAGCCCCGGCGGTAGTCCGAACAATGAGCAGTTCTTC. The whole variable domain, filled in from reference TRBV5-4 and TRBJ2-1, reads ETGVTQSPTHLIKTRGQQVTLRCSSQSGHNTVSWYQQALGQGPQFIFQYYREEENGRGNFPPRFSGLQFPNYSSELNVNALELDDSALYLCASSPGGSPNNEQFFGPGTRLTVL.

The chain joins TRBV2 to TRBJ1-3, with no clear D. V was cut by 6 bases and J by 0 bases, with 12 bases left in between. Looked up from germline, CDR1 is SNHLY and CDR2 is FYNNEI. The CDR3 has 15 residues. The CDR3 is CASSVGGYSGNTIYF. The CDR3 DNA sequence: TGTGCCAGCAGCGTCGGCGGCTACTCTGGAAACACCATATATTTT.

The chain couples TRBV28 to TRBJ2-2; the match to TRBD2 covers 11 bases. Looked up from germline, CDR1 is MDHEN and CDR2 is SYDVKM. This CDR3 region has 19 residues. J lost 5 bases, V lost 2 bases, and 13 bases had no gene match. The CDR3 reads CASSLIVAGGPSGTGELFF. CDR3 nucleotide sequence: TGTGCCAGCAGTTTAATTGTAGCGGGAGGGCCCAGTGGGACCGGGGAGCTGTTTTTT.

The CDR3 nucleotides are TGTGCCAGCAGCTTAGACCCGAGCTCCTACAATGAGCAGTTCTTC. This sequence encodes CASSLDPSSYNEQFF. The gene calls are TRBV11-3 and TRBJ2-1; the D is unclear. Trimming took 0 bases from V and 0 from J, leaving 6 bases between them. Germline V gene lookup returns CDR1 SGHNT and CDR2 YENEEA. The CDR3 is 15 amino acids.

The J gene is TRBJ2-1, the V gene TRBV7-2, with 11 bases aligning to TRBD2. V lost 5 bases, J lost 12 bases, and 15 bases stayed unmatched. The CDR3 sequence is 16 residues long. The germline CDR1 and CDR2 sequences are SGHTA and FQGNSA. CDR3 amino acids: CASSPHGTSGPGRQFF. In nucleotides, the CDR3 is TGTGCCAGCAGCCCCCACGGGACTAGCGGCCCTGGGCGGCAGTTCTTC.

The chain links TRBV5-1 to TRBJ2-5; the match to TRBD2 covers 12 bases. The J call may be in error: the DNA end matches TRBJ2-7 better. Germline V CDR1 and CDR2: SGHRS, YFSETQ. This CDR3 has 20 amino acids. The CDR3 is CASSFTTGTGRLAGGIEQYF. CDR3 nucleotides: TGCGCCAGCAGCTTTACAACCGGGACAGGCCGCCTAGCGGGAGGGATCGAGCAGTACTTC.

The V call is TRBV29-1, the J call TRBJ2-7; 7 nucleotides align to TRBD2. Germline V gives CDR1 SQVTM, CDR2 ANQGSEA. The CDR3 covers 15 residues. CDR3 residues: CIISPTSDGPYEQYV. The DNA of the CDR3 is TGCATCATATCTCCAACTAGCGACGGTCCCTACGAGCAGTACGTC.

As to this clone: Different DNA sequences within this sample yield the same CDR3. This rearrangement joins TRBV29-1 to TRBJ1-2; possibly TRBD1 for D (5 bases). The CDR3 has 15 amino acids. The V gene lost 7 bases and the J gene lost 6 bases, with 24 bases spanning the gap. Germline V gene data show CDR1 as SQVTM and CDR2 as ANQGSEA. DNA of the CDR3: TGCAGCGGTGCACAGGAGCTCGACAGACCAGATGGCTACACCTTC. Protein: CSGAQELDRPDGYTF.

The chain couples TRBV7-9 to TRBJ1-4; perhaps TRBD1 as D (6 bases). The CDR3 is 13 residues long. Germline V gene sequence: CDR1 SEHNR, CDR2 FQNEAQ (reference sequence). Between the trimmed V and J ends, which lost 8 bases and 3 bases, there was a span of 10 bases. Here the CDR3 reads CASQGQSNEKLFF. DNA of the CDR3: TGTGCCAGCCAGGGGCAGTCTAATGAAAAACTGTTTTTT. Based on the CDR3 plus reference TRBV7-9 and TRBJ1-4, the full variable domain is DTGVSQNPRHKITKRGQNVTFRCDPISEHNRLYWYRQTLGQGPEFLTYFQNEAQLEKSRLLSDRFSAERPKGSFSTLEIQRTEQGDSAMYLCASQGQSNEKLFFGSGTQLSVL.

The gene calls are TRBV7-2 and TRBJ2-2; 8 bases agree with TRBD2. V lost 5 bases, J lost 0 bases, and 5 bases stayed unmatched. Germline CDR1 reads SGHTA; CDR2 reads FQGNSA. The CDR3 loop spans 16 amino acids. The CDR3 region is CASSRTGLANTGELFF. The DNA for the CDR3 is TGTGCCAGCAGCCGCACGGGACTAGCGAACACCGGGGAGCTGTTTTTT.

The chain combines TRBV5-5 with TRBJ1-1; TRBD1 is a possible D gene (5 bases). The CDR3 covers 11 residues. In germline, CDR1 is SGHKS, CDR2 YYEKEE (reference sequence). Trimming removed 1 base at V and 8 bases at J, with 6 bases between. The CDR3, as DNA: TGTGCCAGCAGCTTGCCAGGGGAAGCTTTCTTT. Translation gives CASSLPGEAFF.

V is TRBV19 and J is TRBJ2-1; 13 nucleotides align to TRBD2. V trimming: 3 bases; J trimming: 3 bases; junction bases outside the gene matches: 8. Germline values: CDR1 LNHDA, CDR2 SQIVND (reference sequence). CDR3 length: 18 amino acids. In nucleotides, the CDR3 is TGTGCCAGTAGTATGATCGGGACTAGCGGGAATTTCTACAATGAGCAGTTCTTC. Translation gives CASSMIGTSGNFYNEQFF.

The chain has TRBV5-6 and TRBJ2-1; no clear D gene. Germline CDR1 and CDR2: SGHDT and YYEEEE. This CDR3 comprises 12 residues. Trimming left V 5 bases short and J 4 bases short, with 7 bases between. CDR3 sequence reads: CASRDGYNEQFF. The CDR3 region has the DNA TGTGCCAGCAGAGACGGGTACAATGAGCAGTTCTTC.

The genes are TRBV19 and TRBJ2-5; 9 bases agree with TRBD2. The CDR3 totals 14 residues. The V and J ends lost 5 bases and 4 bases, in that order; junction bases with no gene match: 5. Germline values: CDR1 LNHDA, CDR2 SQIVND (reference sequence). The chain's CDR3 is CASSLGTSPETQYF. In DNA form, the CDR3 reads TGTGCCAGTAGTTTGGGGACTAGCCCAGAGACCCAGTACTTC.

This rearrangement joins TRBV9 to TRBJ2-3; 12 bases map to TRBD2. The germline gives CDR1 SGDLS, CDR2 YYNGEE. The CDR3 covers 16 residues. V shed 5 bases and J 6 bases; nucleotides not matched to a gene: 10. The CDR3 region is CASSGGLAGRADTQYF. CDR3 nucleotide sequence: TGTGCCAGCAGTGGCGGACTAGCGGGACGAGCTGATACGCAGTATTTT.

The rearrangement joins TRBV5-1 to TRBJ1-2; 10 nucleotides line up with TRBD1. Losses at the gene ends were 5 bases for V and 3 bases for J; bases not matched to a gene: 4. CDR3 length: 14 amino acids. The germline gives CDR1 SGHRS, CDR2 YFSETQ. CDR3 bases: TGCGCCAGCAGACCCGGGACAGGGGACTATGGCTACACCTTC. The encoded protein is CASRPGTGDYGYTF.